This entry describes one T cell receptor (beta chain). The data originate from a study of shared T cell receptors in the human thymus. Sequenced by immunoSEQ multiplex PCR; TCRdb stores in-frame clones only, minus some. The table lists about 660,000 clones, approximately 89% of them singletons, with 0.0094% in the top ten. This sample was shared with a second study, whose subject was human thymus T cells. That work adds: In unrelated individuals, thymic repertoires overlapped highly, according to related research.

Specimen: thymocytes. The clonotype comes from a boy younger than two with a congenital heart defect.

The CDR3 nucleotides read TGCGCCAGCACCCTTGCGAGTGTTGGCGGGGAGCATGAGCAGTTCTTC. As protein: CASTLASVGGEHEQFF. The chain carries TRBV5-1 and TRBJ2-1, with D maybe TRBD2 (6 bases). The length of the CDR3 is 16 residues. V lost 6 bases, J lost 8 bases, and 24 bases lay in between. Germline V gene data show CDR1 as SGHRS and CDR2 as YFSETQ.